This T cell receptor (beta chain) emerged from a study of T cells in Graves' hyperthyroidism and ophthalmopathy. 10 ml of fresh peripheral blood supplied the PBMCs. Amplification targeted TCR beta CDR3 regions from RNA transcripts. When the TCR CDR3 underwent first-round RT-PCR, the HTBI primer set was used. TCRdb re-analysed the multiplex PCR reads in MiXCR, keeping a single row per CDR3 protein. Among around 340,000 distinct CDR3 sequences, about a sixth were seen once, and the ten largest hold 30% to 40%. Notes on this clonotype: This may be a read error: a much more frequent sequence differs by one nucleotide.

Trimming removed 4 bases from V and 1 base from J; junction bases left unmatched: 0. The germline CDR1 and CDR2 sequences are MGHDK and SYGVNS. The length of the CDR3 is 14 residues. This receptor was taken from a woman younger than 45 with Graves' hyperthyroidism that later progressed to Graves' ophthalmopathy. The sample was blood. The V gene is TRBV25-1, the J gene TRBJ1-5; TRBD1 agrees at 8 bases. Here the CDR3 reads CASSGQGSNQPQHF. The CDR3 region has the DNA TGTGCCAGCAGTGGACAGGGGAGCAATCAGCCCCAGCATTTT.